The entry below gives a single T cell receptor beta chain sequence along with its context. Antigen specificity is unknown. The data were obtained in a study of CD8+ T cells in alopecia areata. Study-level information: Treated individuals took tofacitinib by mouth, 5 to 10 mg twice daily. Study observations and caveats: Tissue-resident alphabeta T cells belonging to normal skin likewise get sequenced within scalp specimens. Relative to normal scalp, lesional scalp, especially alopecia totalis/universalis, showed higher clonality.

RNA, once extracted, was reverse transcribed into cDNA for use as the sequencing template. The protocol was immunoSEQ multiplex PCR, while the TCRdb copy is restricted to in-frame clones and leaves out a portion. The data contain around 98,000 clones, 40% to 45% of them singletons. Researchers took lesional scalp punch biopsies and peripheral blood from people who were alopecia areata patients. This CDR3 region has 14 residues. Germline V gives CDR1 GTSNPN, CDR2 SVGIG (reference sequence). V lost 7 bases and J lost 3; bases outside the gene matches: 6. The clonotype was recovered from a human donor with alopecia areata. The V and J genes are TRBV30 and TRBJ1-6; 7 bases are a match to TRBD1. The sequencing input was CD4+ T cells sorted from blood. CDR3 region: CASSRDSYNSPLHF. The CDR3 DNA is TGTGCCTCCTCCCGGGACAGCTATAATTCACCCCTCCACTTT. The variable domain in full, completed from reference TRBV30 and TRBJ1-6, reads SQTIHQWPATLVQPVGSPLSLECTVEGTSNPNLYWYRQAAGRGLQLLFYSVGIGQISSEVPQNLSASRPQDRQFILSSKKLLLSDSGFYLCASSRDSYNSPLHFGNGTRLTVT.